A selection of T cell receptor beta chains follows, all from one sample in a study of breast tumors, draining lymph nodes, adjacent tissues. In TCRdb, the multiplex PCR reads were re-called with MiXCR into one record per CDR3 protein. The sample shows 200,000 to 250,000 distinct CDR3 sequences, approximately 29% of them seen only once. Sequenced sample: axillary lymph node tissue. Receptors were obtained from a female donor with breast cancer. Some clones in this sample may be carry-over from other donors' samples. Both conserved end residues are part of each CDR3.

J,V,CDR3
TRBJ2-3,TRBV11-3,CASSFGLADNTDTQYF
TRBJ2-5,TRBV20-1,CSASGLAGGLQETQYF
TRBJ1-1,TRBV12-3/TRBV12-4,CASSLTLQGIAEAFF
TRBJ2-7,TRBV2,CASSLTGLTYEQYF
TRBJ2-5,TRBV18,CASSPPRQGVTLSEETQYF
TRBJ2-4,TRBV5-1,CASSTGTGSIAKNIQYF
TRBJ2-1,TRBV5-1,CASSSGTSGRLDEQFF
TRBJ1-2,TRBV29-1,CSVGTGGVAYGYTF
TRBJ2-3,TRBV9,CASSVDDSTVAQYF
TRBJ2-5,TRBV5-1,CASSNPSGGLILETQYF
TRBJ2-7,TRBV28,CASSGGGQAYEQYF
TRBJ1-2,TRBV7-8,CASSLAHGGRGPNYGYTF
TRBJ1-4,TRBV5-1,CACSPSGEKLFF
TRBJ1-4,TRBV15,CATSRVQGGNEKLFF
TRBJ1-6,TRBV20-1,CSAQIDRGRNSPLHF
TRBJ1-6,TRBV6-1,CASSERGEGSPLHF
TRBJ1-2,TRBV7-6,CASSFGQGPYGYTF
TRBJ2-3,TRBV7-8,CASSPRDLLTDTQYF
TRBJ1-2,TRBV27,CATKSSGDNLYGYTF
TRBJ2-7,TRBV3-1,CASSQVRYEQYF
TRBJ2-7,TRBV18,CASSPGSSYEQYF
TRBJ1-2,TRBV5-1,CASSLSGVRGYTF
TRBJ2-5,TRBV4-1,CASSITSGRETQYF
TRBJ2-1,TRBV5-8,CASTTRTYNEQFF
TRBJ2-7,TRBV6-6,CASKPGQSGLGEQYF
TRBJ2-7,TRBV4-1,CASSLIGQSYEQYF
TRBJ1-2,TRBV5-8,CASSFRGGGYTF
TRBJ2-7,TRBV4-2,CASSQDRDYEQYF
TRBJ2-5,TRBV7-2,CASSLGPLMAGGPTGETQYF
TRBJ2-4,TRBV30,CAWSGIPLKNIQYF
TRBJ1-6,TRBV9,CASSARGTANSPLHF
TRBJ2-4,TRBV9,CASSVVQGYIQYF
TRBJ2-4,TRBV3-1,CASSRLQSNIQYF
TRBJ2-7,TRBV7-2,CASSLTGDEQYF
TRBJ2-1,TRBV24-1,CATSDPLASYNEQFF
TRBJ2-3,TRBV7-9,CASSPQGRTDTQYF
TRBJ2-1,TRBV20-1,CSARDRRGTAAEQFF
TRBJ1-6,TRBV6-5,CASSYSKRASYNSPLHF
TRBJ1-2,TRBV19,CASSTGGGGAVLYGYTF
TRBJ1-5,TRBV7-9,CASSQGVGPSSNQPQHF
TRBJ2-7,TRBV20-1,CSARDSGTYYEQYF
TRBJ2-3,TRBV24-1,CATSPGTSGVTDTQYF
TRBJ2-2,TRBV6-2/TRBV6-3,CASSFATGGHTGELFF
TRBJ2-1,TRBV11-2,CASSGLDSTEQFF
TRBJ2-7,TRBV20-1,CSARVNSGSASEQYF
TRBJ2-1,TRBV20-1,CSASLVRSGQEEQFF
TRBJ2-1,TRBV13,CASSFRRSSYNEQFF
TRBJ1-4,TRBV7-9,CASSTGTLTTNEKLFF
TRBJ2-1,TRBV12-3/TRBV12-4,CASSFEGAGRRNEQFF
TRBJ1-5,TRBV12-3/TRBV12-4,CASSLGDRGPYNQPQHF
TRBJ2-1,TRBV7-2,CASSFSALSYNEQFF